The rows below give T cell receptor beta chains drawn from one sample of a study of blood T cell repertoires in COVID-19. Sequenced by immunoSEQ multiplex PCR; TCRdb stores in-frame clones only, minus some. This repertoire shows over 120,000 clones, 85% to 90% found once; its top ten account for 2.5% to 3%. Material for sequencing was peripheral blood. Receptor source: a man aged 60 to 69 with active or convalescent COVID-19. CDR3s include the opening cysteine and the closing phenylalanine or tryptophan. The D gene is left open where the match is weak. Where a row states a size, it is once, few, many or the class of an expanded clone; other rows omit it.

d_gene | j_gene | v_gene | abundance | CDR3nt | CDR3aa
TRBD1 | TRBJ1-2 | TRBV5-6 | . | TGTGCCAGCAACCCGACAGGGACGAGCGGCTACACCTTC | CASNPTGTSGYTF
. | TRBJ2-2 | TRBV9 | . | TGTGCCAGCAGCGTGGGGGGAATAGGTGACACCGGGGAGCTGTTTTTT | CASSVGGIGDTGELFF
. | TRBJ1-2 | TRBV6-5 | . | TGTGCCAGCAGTTTCTCGCCTGGAGCTGGCTACACCTTC | CASSFSPGAGYTF
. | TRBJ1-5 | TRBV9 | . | TGTGCCAGCAGCGAGGGGGACATTAGCAATCAGCCCCAGCATTTT | CASSEGDISNQPQHF
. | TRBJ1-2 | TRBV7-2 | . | TGTGCCAGCAGCCTACGTGGCGGGGATGTTGGCTACACCTTC | CASSLRGGDVGYTF
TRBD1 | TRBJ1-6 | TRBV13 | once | TGTGCCAGCAGGAGGACGGGACAGGGGAATTCACCCCTCCACTTT | CASRRTGQGNSPLHF
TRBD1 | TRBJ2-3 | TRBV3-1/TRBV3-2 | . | TGTGCCAGCAGCCAGGCCCGGAGGACAGGGACGCAGTATTTT | CASSQARRTGTQYF
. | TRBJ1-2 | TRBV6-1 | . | TGTGCCAGCAGTGAAGCACGAGGGAACACCTTC | CASSEARGNTF
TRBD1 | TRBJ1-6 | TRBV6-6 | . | TGTGCCAGCAGCCCTACACAGGGGGAATATTCACCCCTCCACTTT | CASSPTQGEYSPLHF
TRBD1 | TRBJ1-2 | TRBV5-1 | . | TGCGCCAGCAGCCCCGGGGACAGGCCAGGCTATGGCTACACCTTC | CASSPGDRPGYGYTF
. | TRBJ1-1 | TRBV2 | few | TGTGCCAGCAGTGAACTCCGGACAGATGAAGCTTTCTTT | CASSELRTDEAFF
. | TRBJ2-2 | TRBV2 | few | TGTGCCAGCTCCAGGGACAAGGTCTCGAACACCGGGGAGCTGTTTTTT | CASSRDKVSNTGELFF
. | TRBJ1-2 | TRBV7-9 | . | TGTGCCAGCAGCTTAGCGCAGACACCCAGAGACTATGGCTACACCTTC | CASSLAQTPRDYGYTF
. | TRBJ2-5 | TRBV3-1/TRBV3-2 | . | TGTGCCAGCAGCCAAGTAGGTGCGGAATCCCTACAAGAGACCCAGTACTTC | CASSQVGAESLQETQYF
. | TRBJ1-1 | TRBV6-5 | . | TGTGCCAGCAGTTACACCAATAACAGGGACCGGCGGGCTTTCTTT | CASSYTNNRDRRAFF
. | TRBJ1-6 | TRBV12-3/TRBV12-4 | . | TGTGCCAGCAGCTTAACGCGGGATTCACCCCTCCACTTT | CASSLTRDSPLHF
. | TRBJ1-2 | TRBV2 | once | TGTGCCAGCAGTGAAAGTCGGGCTAACTATGGCTACACCTTC | CASSESRANYGYTF
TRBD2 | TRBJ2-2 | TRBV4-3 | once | TGCGCCAGCAGCCAAGAACCAGCGGGAGACACCGGGGAGCTGTTTTTT | CASSQEPAGDTGELFF
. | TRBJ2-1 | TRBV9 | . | TGTGCCAGCAGCGTAGTAGGGCAGGGCAGGGATGAGCAGTTCTTC | CASSVVGQGRDEQFF
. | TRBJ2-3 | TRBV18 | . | TGTGCCAGCTCACCTGCCCAGCGAGGATCCATAGATACGCAGTATTTT | CASSPAQRGSIDTQYF
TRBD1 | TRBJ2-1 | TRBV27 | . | TGTGCCAGCAGCTCCTGGACAGGGGGCAAGGGGGTCGACGCGTTCTTC | CASSSWTGGKGVDAFF
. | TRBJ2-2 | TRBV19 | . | TGTGCCGGACAGCTTAACACCGGGGAGCTGTTTTTT | CAGQLNTGELFF
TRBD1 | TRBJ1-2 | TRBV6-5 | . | TGTGCCAGCAGAGCCGGGACAGGGATCGGCTACACCTTC | CASRAGTGIGYTF
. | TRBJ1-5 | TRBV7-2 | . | TGTGCCAGCAGCTTGACGGGAAGCAGCAATCAGCCCCAGCATTTT | CASSLTGSSNQPQHF
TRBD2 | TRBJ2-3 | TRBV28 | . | TGTGCCAGCAGTTCCCGCGGGAGGGGGGTCACAGATACGCAGTATTTT | CASSSRGRGVTDTQYF
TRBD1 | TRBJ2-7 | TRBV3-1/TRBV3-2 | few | TGTGCCAGCAGTCTTCTGGGGACAGGGATCTACGAGCAGTACTTC | CASSLLGTGIYEQYF
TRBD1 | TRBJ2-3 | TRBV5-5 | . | TGTGCCAGCAGTTCCGGGACAGGGGGTACAGATACGCAGTATTTT | CASSSGTGGTDTQYF
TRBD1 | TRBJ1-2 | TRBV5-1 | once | TGCGCCAGCAGCCTCAACAGGGGTGGCTACACCTTC | CASSLNRGGYTF
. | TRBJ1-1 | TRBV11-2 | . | TGTGCCAGCAGCCTTAGAGGGAACACTGAAGCTTTCTTT | CASSLRGNTEAFF
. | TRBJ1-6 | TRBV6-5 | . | TGTGCCAGCAAACCACTGACAGGCGTAAAGTCACCCCTCCACTTT | CASKPLTGVKSPLHF
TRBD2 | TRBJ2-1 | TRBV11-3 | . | TGTGCCAGCAGTCGGACTAGCAATGAGCAGTTCTTC | CASSRTSNEQFF
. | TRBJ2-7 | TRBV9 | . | TGTGCCAGCAGCGCACCCGCAACGGGTGACTACGAGCAGTACTTC | CASSAPATGDYEQYF
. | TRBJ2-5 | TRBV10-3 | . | TGTGCCATCAGCCATCAAAACCAAGAGACCCAGTACTTC | CAISHQNQETQYF
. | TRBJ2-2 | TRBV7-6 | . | TGTGCCAGCAGCTTAGGGCCCGGGGAGCTGTTTTTT | CASSLGPGELFF
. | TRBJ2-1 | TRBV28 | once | TGTGCCAGCGCCGGGTCCCCCTACAATGAGCAGTTCTTC | CASAGSPYNEQFF
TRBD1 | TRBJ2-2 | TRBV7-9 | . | TGTGCCAGCAGCTTATCCCCCGGGACAGGGGCAGCCGGGGAGCTGTTTTTT | CASSLSPGTGAAGELFF
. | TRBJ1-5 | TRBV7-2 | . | TGTGCCAGCAGCACGGACAGAGCTAGCAATCAGCCCCAGCATTTT | CASSTDRASNQPQHF
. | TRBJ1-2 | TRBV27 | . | TGTGCCAGCAGTACAGGATCACCGGGTTATGGCTACACCTTC | CASSTGSPGYGYTF
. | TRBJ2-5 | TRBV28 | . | TGTGCCAGCATCCCCGCTGGGGGGGAGACCCAGTACTTC | CASIPAGGETQYF
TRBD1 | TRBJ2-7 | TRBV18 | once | TGTGCCAGCTCACCAGAAAGGGGGCCCTACGAGCAGTACTTC | CASSPERGPYEQYF
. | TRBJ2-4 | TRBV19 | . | TGTGCCAGTAGTACACCCGGGGCCAAAAACATTCAGTACTTC | CASSTPGAKNIQYF
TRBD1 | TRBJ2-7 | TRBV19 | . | TGTGCCAGTAGTATAGATGCCCTGGACAGGGCGGGCTCCTACGAGCAGTACTTC | CASSIDALDRAGSYEQYF
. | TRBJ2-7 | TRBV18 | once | TGTGCCAGCTCACCACCGTGGGCGGGTTACGAGCAGTACTTC | CASSPPWAGYEQYF